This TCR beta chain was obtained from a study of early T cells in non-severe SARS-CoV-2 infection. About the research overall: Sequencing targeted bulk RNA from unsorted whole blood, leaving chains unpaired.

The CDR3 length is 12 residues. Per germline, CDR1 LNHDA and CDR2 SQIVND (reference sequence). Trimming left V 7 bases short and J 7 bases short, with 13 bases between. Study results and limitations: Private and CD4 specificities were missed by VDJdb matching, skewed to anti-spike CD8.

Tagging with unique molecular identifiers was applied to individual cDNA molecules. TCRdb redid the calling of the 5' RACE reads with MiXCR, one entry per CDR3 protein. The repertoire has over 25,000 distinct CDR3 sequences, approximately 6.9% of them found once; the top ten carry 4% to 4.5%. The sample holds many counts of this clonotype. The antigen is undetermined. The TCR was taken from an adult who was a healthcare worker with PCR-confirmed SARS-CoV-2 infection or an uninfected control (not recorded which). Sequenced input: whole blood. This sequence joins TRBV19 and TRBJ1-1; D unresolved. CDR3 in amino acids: CASKEGLDEAFF. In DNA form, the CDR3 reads TGTGCCAGTAAAGAAGGGCTTGATGAAGCTTTCTTT. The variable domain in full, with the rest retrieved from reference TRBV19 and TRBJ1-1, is DGGITQSPKYLFRKEGQNVTLSCEQNLNHDAMYWYRQDPGQGLRLIYYSQIVNDFQKGDIAEGYSVSREKKESFPLTVTSAQKNPTAFYLCASKEGLDEAFFGQGTRLTVV.